The TCR beta chain described here comes from a study of shared clonotypes between healthy human individuals. Assay: immunoSEQ multiplex PCR; the TCRdb copy retains only in-frame clones and omits some. The sample yields just over 2,000,000 clones, around 95% seen once. Source material: naive CD4+ T cells sorted from blood. The sample's subset: CD45RA+ positively selected. The TCR comes from a young man in good health.

CDR3 in amino acids: CASSTETANYGYTF. The CDR3, as DNA: TGCGCCAGCAGCACCGAGACAGCTAACTATGGCTACACCTTC. The gene calls are TRBV5-1 and TRBJ1-2; possible D gene TRBD1, 5 bases. V shed 4 bases and J shed 0 bases, with 10 bases lying between them. CDR1 and CDR2 from the germline V gene are SGHRS and YFSETQ. This CDR3 region has 14 residues.